The 8 T cell receptor beta chains below come from one sample, sequenced in a study of regulatory T cells in long-lasting Graves disease. Construction of the TCR beta libraries employed iRepertoire HTBI primers in conjunction with Arm-PCR of CDR3 regions. TCRdb reanalysed the multiplex PCR reads using MiXCR and keeps one entry per CDR3 protein. The sample has approximately 400,000 distinct CDR3 sequences; 15% are singletons. The time point here: newly diagnosed GD, antithyroid drugs for less than 3 months. RNA isolated from PBMCs was used to make the TCR library. In addition, the sample was reused for a study of T cells in Graves' hyperthyroidism and ophthalmopathy.

The specimen comprised peripheral blood mononuclear cells (PBMCs), sampled at new diagnosis, from a patient treated with antithyroid drugs. The receptors shown here come from a woman in her thirties with Graves disease.

In regard to this clonotype: A read error may account for a junction end that differs from germline. V and J are TRBV12-3 or TRBV12-4 and TRBJ2-1, with D tentatively TRBD2 (6 bases). The CDR3 loop spans 15 amino acids. CDR3 DNA sequence: TGTGCCAGCAGGTTAGCGGACGGGTCCTACAATGAGCAGTTCTTC. This gives the protein CASRLADGSYNEQFF.

The gene calls are TRBV5-4 and TRBJ1-4; D unresolved. Trimming stripped 3 bases from V and 8 bases from J, with 17 bases between. The V gene's germline CDR1 is SGHNT and CDR2 YYREEE (reference sequence). CDR3 length: 15 amino acids. Here the CDR3 DNA reads TGTGCCAGCAGCTCGACTACCGGGCCGGTGGAAAAACTGTTTTTT. Protein: CASSSTTGPVEKLFF. The full variable domain, its missing parts supplied by reference TRBV5-4 and TRBJ1-4, is ETGVTQSPTHLIKTRGQQVTLRCSSQSGHNTVSWYQQALGQGPQFIFQYYREEENGRGNFPPRFSGLQFPNYSSELNVNALELDDSALYLCASSSTTGPVEKLFFGSGTQLSVL.

This clonotype showed up many times. The rearrangement joins TRBV24-1 to TRBJ2-3, with TRBD1 matching 10 bases. With 2 bases clipped from V and 0 bases from J, the junction kept 4 bases outside the gene matches. This CDR3 is built from 17 residues. Germline-derived CDR1 and CDR2 are KGHDR and SFDVKD. CDR3 nucleotides: TGTGCCACCAGTGATTCGGGACAGGGGCCAAGCACAGATACGCAGTATTTT. It yields the protein CATSDSGQGPSTDTQYF.

At least ten counts were recorded for this clonotype. The V and J genes are TRBV14 and TRBJ2-4, with 12 bases identical to TRBD2. Germline CDR1 and CDR2: SGHDN and FVKESK. The CDR3 covers 16 residues. Trimming removed 4 bases from V and 3 bases from J; junction bases left unmatched: 4. This chain's CDR3 is CASSRGLAGNKNIQYF. As DNA, the CDR3 is TGTGCCAGCAGCCGAGGACTAGCGGGAAACAAAAACATTCAGTACTTC.

The chain joins TRBV20-1 to TRBJ1-5; no clear D gene. This CDR3 is built from 13 residues. Looked up from germline, CDR1 is DFQATT and CDR2 is SNEGSKA (reference sequence). CDR3 sequence (DNA): TGCAGCCTCACCCGCGGTAGCAATCAGCCCCAGCATTTT. Protein sequence: CSLTRGSNQPQHF.

This clonotype appeared many times. The genes are TRBV30 and TRBJ1-1; the D is unclear. V dropped 2 bases and J dropped 7 bases, with 5 bases sitting between them. CDR1 and CDR2 from the germline V gene are GTSNPN and SVGIG (reference sequence). This CDR3 has 10 residues. The CDR3 reads CAWSLGEAFF. DNA for the CDR3: TGTGCCTGGAGTTTAGGTGAAGCTTTCTTT.

On this clonotype: A much larger clone sits a single nucleotide away, making a read error possible. The gene calls are TRBV2 and TRBJ2-1; 7 nucleotides align to TRBD1. This CDR3 comprises 13 residues. V shed 6 bases, J shed 6 bases, and the junction held 5 bases outside the gene matches. The germline CDR1 and CDR2 sequences are SNHLY and FYNNEI. The CDR3 loop is CASRRGLCNEQFF. The CDR3 DNA sequence: TGTGCCAGCAGGAGGGGGCTGTGCAATGAGCAGTTCTTC.

The chain joins TRBV30 to TRBJ2-2; a weak D match, TRBD1 (6 bases). CDR1 and CDR2 from the germline V gene are GTSNPN and SVGIG (reference sequence). Between the trimmed V and J ends, which lost 3 bases and 3 bases, there was a span of 14 bases. The CDR3 totals 15 residues. The CDR3 DNA reads TGTGCCTGGAGCTCCTCACAGGGATACACCGGGGAGCTGTTTTTT. Protein product: CAWSSSQGYTGELFF.